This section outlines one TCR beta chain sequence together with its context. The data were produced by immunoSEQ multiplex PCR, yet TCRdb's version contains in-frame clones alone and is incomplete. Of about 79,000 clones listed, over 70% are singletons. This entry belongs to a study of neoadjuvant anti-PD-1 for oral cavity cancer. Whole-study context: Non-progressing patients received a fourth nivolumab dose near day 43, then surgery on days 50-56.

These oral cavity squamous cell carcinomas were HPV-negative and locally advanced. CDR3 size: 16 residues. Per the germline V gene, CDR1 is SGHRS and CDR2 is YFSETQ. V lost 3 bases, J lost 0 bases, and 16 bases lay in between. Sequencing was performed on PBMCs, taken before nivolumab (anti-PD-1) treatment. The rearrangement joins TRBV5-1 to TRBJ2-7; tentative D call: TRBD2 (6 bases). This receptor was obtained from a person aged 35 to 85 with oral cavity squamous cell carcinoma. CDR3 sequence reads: CASSSKGGASSYEQYF. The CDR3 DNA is TGCGCCAGCAGCTCCAAAGGCGGGGCCAGCTCCTACGAGCAGTACTTC.